This entry is about one TCR beta chain. Produced via immunoSEQ multiplex PCR; TCRdb's table is partial and in-frame only. This repertoire shows 75,000 to 100,000 clones, roughly nine tenths found once; its top ten account for approximately 1.6%. The CDR3 length is 18 residues. Germline V gene data show CDR1 as MDHEN and CDR2 as SYDVKM. The ends were cut back, 7 bases at V and 0 bases at J, with 23 bases in the middle. The data are from a study of T cell changes during pregnancy in multiple sclerosis. Sequencing was performed on peripheral blood, taken after pregnancy. This receptor was identified in a female donor in good health, enrolled as a control in a pregnancy study. This chain joins TRBV28 and TRBJ2-3; TRBD1 might be the D (6 bases). The CDR3 nucleotides read TGTGCCAGCACCCTAGAGGGTACAGGGCTCGTAAGCACAGATACGCAGTATTTT. It specifies CASTLEGTGLVSTDTQYF.